A selection of T cell receptor beta chains follows, all from one sample in a study of beta chain features in type 1 diabetes. This table comes from immunoSEQ multiplex PCR, and its TCRdb copy is limited to in-frame clones, with some not included. The sample lists 600,000 to 750,000 clones, roughly 12% seen once, with 0.095% to 0.15% in the top ten. Source material: naive CD4+ T cells from blood. The receptor set was obtained from a man in his thirties or forties with type 1 diabetes. CDR3s include the opening cysteine and the closing phenylalanine or tryptophan. Each record gives: J gene, D gene, clone size, V gene, CDR3 protein, CDR3 DNA. The D gene is left open where the match is weak. The size entry is marked missing in some rows and otherwise reads once, few, many or a size class.

>TRBJ1-4|TRBD1|NA|TRBV7-9
CASSIGTGWNEKLFF
TGTGCCAGCAGCATCGGGACAGGCTGGAATGAAAAACTGTTTTTT
>TRBJ1-2|TRBD1|few|TRBV18
CASSSATGRNYGYTF
TGTGCCAGCTCATCAGCGACAGGGCGGAACTATGGCTACACCTTC
>TRBJ2-1|NA|few|TRBV19
CASSIDWGGGEQFF
TGTGCCAGTAGTATAGACTGGGGTGGCGGTGAGCAGTTCTTC
>TRBJ1-1|NA|few|TRBV18
CASSPNEGPDTEAFF
TGTGCCAGCTCACCGAATGAAGGGCCTGACACTGAAGCTTTCTTT
>TRBJ2-5|NA|NA|TRBV9
CASSGEGLARETQYF
TGTGCCAGCAGCGGGGAAGGCCTGGCTAGGGAGACCCAGTACTTC
>TRBJ2-1|TRBD1|NA|TRBV7-9
CASSRQGTRTNEQFF
TGTGCCAGCAGCCGACAGGGGACGAGGACTAATGAGCAGTTCTTC
>TRBJ1-5|TRBD1|NA|TRBV2
CASSDGTVSYSNQPQHF
TGTGCCAGCAGTGATGGGACAGTCTCTTATAGCAATCAGCCCCAGCATTTT
>TRBJ1-5|NA|NA|TRBV10-3
CAISESKPQHF
TGTGCCATCAGTGAGTCCAAGCCCCAGCATTTT
>TRBJ1-1|NA|few|TRBV12-5
CASGKQGDTEAFF
TGTGCTAGTGGTAAACAGGGAGACACTGAAGCTTTCTTT
>TRBJ1-1|TRBD1|few|TRBV9
CASSAGQANTEAFF
TGTGCCAGCAGCGCGGGACAGGCGAACACTGAAGCTTTCTTT
>TRBJ2-2|NA|NA|TRBV13
CASSLDQGKNTGELFF
TGTGCCAGCAGCTTAGATCAGGGAAAGAACACCGGGGAGCTGTTTTTT
>TRBJ1-2|NA|NA|TRBV16
CASTEDSPNYGYTF
TGTGCCAGCACCGAGGACAGCCCTAACTATGGCTACACCTTC
>TRBJ1-2|NA|few|TRBV30
CAWGSPGNYGYTF
TGTGCCTGGGGGAGTCCAGGCAACTATGGCTACACCTTC
>TRBJ2-5|NA|few|TRBV4-3
CASSQGTAQETQYF
TGCGCCAGCAGCCAAGGGACAGCCCAAGAGACCCAGTACTTC
>TRBJ2-3|NA|NA|TRBV7-2
CASSLRQGGDTQYF
TGTGCCAGCAGCTTAAGACAGGGAGGAGATACGCAGTATTTT
>TRBJ2-1|NA|NA|TRBV23-1
CASSQLGGSSYNEQFF
TGCGCCAGCAGTCAATTAGGGGGTAGCTCCTACAATGAGCAGTTCTTC
>TRBJ2-7|TRBD2|NA|TRBV6-1
CASRFSGGSPYEQYF
TGTGCCAGCAGGTTTAGCGGGGGGTCCCCCTACGAGCAGTACTTC
>TRBJ2-7|NA|NA|TRBV18
CASSPQGVAYEQYF
TGTGCCAGCTCACCACAGGGGGTGGCCTACGAGCAGTACTTC
>TRBJ2-2|NA|NA|TRBV5-6
CASSFAGINTGELFF
TGTGCCAGCAGCTTCGCAGGAATTAACACCGGGGAGCTGTTTTTT
>TRBJ2-1|NA|NA|TRBV6-6
CASLEGGGIYNEQFF
TGTGCCAGCCTGGAGGGGGGCGGTATATACAATGAGCAGTTCTTC